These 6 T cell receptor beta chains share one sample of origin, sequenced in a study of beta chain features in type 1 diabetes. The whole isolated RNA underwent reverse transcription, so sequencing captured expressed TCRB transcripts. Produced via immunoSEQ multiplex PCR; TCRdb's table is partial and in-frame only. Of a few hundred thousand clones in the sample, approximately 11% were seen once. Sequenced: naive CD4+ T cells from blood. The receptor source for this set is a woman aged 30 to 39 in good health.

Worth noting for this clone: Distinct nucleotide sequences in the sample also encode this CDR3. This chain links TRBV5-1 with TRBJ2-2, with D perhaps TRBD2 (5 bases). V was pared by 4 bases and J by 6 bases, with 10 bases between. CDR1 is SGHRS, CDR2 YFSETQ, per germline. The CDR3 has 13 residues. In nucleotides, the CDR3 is TGCGCCAGCAGCCCGGGGTTGGCCGGGGAGCTGTTTTTT. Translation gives CASSPGLAGELFF.

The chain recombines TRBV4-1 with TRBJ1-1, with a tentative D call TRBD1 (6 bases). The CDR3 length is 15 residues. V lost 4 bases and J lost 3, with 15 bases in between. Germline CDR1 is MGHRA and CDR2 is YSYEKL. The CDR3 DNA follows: TGCGCCAGCAGCCCCGGTCAGGGGTTTGACACTGAAGCTTTCTTT. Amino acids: CASSPGQGFDTEAFF.

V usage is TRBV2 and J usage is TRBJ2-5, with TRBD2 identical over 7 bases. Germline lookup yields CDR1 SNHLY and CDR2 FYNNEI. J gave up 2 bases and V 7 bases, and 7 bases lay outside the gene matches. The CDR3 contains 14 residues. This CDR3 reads CASKGRGNQETQYF. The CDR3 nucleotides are TGTGCCAGCAAGGGGAGGGGAAATCAAGAGACCCAGTACTTC.

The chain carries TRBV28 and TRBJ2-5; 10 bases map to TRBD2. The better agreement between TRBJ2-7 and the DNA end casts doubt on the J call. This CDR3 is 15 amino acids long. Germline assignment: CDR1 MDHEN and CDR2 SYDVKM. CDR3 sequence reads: CASSPGTSASYEQYF. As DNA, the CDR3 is TGTGCCAGCAGTCCCGGGACTAGCGCCTCCTACGAGCAGTACTTC.

As DNA, the CDR3 is TGTGCCACCAGCAGAGAAGGGGGACCGAACACTGAAGCTTTCTTT. It is translated as CATSREGGPNTEAFF. The rearrangement links TRBV15 to TRBJ1-1, with D maybe TRBD1 (6 bases). The germline CDR1 and CDR2 sequences are LNHNV and YYDKDF (reference sequence). The CDR3 is 15 residues long. Trimming cost V 0 bases and J 1 base, with 9 bases left between them.

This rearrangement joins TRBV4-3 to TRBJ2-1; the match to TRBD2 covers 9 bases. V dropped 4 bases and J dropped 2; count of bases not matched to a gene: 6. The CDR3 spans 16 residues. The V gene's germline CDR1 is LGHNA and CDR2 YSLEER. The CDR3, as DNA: TGCGCCAGCAGCCGGATAGGGACTAGCACCTACAATGAGCAGTTCTTC. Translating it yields CASSRIGTSTYNEQFF.